The 26 T cell receptor beta chains below come from one sample, sequenced in a study of blood T cell repertoires in COVID-19. Assay used: immunoSEQ multiplex PCR; TCRdb lists only in-frame clones, some missing. The sample shows about 200,000 clones, more than 75% of them seen only once. The sample taken for sequencing was peripheral blood. These receptors all stem from a woman aged 55-69 years with COVID-19, enrolled during active disease.

The chain is built from TRBV6-7 and TRBJ2-7; TRBD2 might be the D (5 bases). Being an ORF, TRBV6-7 has a function that is uncertain. The CDR3 loop spans 15 amino acids. V dropped 1 base and J dropped 0 bases, with 10 bases sitting between them. The CDR3 nucleotides are TGTGCCAGCAGTTACTGGACTCCCGACTCCTACGAGCAGTACTTC. Translated: CASSYWTPDSYEQYF.

The chain couples TRBV6-5 to TRBJ1-1, with TRBD1 matching over 7 bases. Losses at the gene ends were 6 bases for V and 3 bases for J; bases not matched to a gene: 7. The length of the CDR3 is 14 residues. Per germline, CDR1 MNHEY and CDR2 SVGAGI. The CDR3 DNA is TGTGCCAGCAGCCGACAGGGCGAGTACACTGAAGCTTTCTTT. It specifies CASSRQGEYTEAFF.

This clone was counted a single time. The V and J genes are TRBV24-1 and TRBJ1-2; no firm D call. Germline V gene lookup returns CDR1 KGHDR and CDR2 SFDVKD. The CDR3 runs 14 residues. V was cut by 5 bases and J by 3 bases, with 12 bases left in between. The CDR3 sequence: CATSGAGTYYGYTF. CDR3 sequence (DNA): TGTGCCACCAGTGGGGCAGGCACATACTATGGCTACACCTTC.

V usage is TRBV28 and J usage is TRBJ2-7; D might be TRBD2 (6 bases). V gave up 3 bases and J gave up 4 bases, with 13 bases separating them. Germline V gene data show CDR1 as MDHEN and CDR2 as SYDVKM. This CDR3 is 14 amino acids long. CDR3 protein: CASSLGGGPYEQYV. DNA for the CDR3: TGTGCCAGCAGTTTGGGAGGTGGCCCTTACGAGCAGTACGTC.

This clone was observed once. The CDR3 DNA reads TGTGCCAGCAGTTCCATAGGGGATTATAGCAATCAGCCCCAGCATTTT. Amino acids: CASSSIGDYSNQPQHF. This sequence joins TRBV28 and TRBJ1-5; a weak D match, TRBD1 (5 bases). Trimming removed 4 bases from V and 0 bases from J, with 13 bases in between. This CDR3 has 16 amino acids. Germline V gene data show CDR1 as MDHEN and CDR2 as SYDVKM.

The chain combines TRBV5-1 with TRBJ2-5; tentative D call: TRBD2 (5 bases). Trimming removed 2 bases from V and 1 base from J, with 9 bases in between. The CDR3 consists of 14 residues. Per the germline V gene, CDR1 is SGHRS and CDR2 is YFSETQ. The CDR3 loop is CASSLAAGQETQYF. In DNA, the CDR3 is TGCGCCAGCAGCTTAGCGGCTGGCCAAGAGACCCAGTACTTC.

J is TRBJ1-2 and V is TRBV6-5; D might be TRBD1 (6 bases). The CDR3 extends over 11 amino acids. The V gene lost 9 bases and the J gene lost 8 bases, with 13 bases spanning the gap. The V gene's germline CDR1 is MNHEY and CDR2 SVGAGI. Here the CDR3 reads CASTGGRGYTF. The CDR3 bases are TGTGCCAGTACTGGGGGCAGGGGCTACACCTTC.

CDR3 DNA sequence: TGTGCCATCAGCCAGGATGGGACAGTAGCCGAGCTGTTTTTT. This codes for CAISQDGTVAELFF. J is TRBJ2-2 and V is TRBV10-3, with 7 bases aligning to TRBD1. In germline, CDR1 is ENHRY, CDR2 SYGVKD. CDR3 size: 14 residues. With 6 bases clipped from V and 11 bases from J, the junction kept 12 bases outside the gene matches.

The gene calls are TRBV19 and TRBJ2-1; 7 bases match TRBD1. V shed 1 base, J shed 5 bases, and the junction held 5 bases outside the gene matches. Germline assignment: CDR1 LNHDA and CDR2 SQIVND (reference sequence). The CDR3 contains 15 residues. CDR3 loop: CASSIVGGGHNEQFF. Written as DNA, the CDR3 is TGTGCCAGTAGTATAGTAGGGGGCGGGCACAATGAGCAGTTCTTC.

The chain uses TRBV30 and TRBJ1-2; D gene unclear. In germline, CDR1 is GTSNPN, CDR2 SVGIG (reference sequence). The CDR3 spans 13 residues. V was clipped by 3 bases and J by 0 bases, with 8 bases between them. The CDR3 region is CAWRPHTNYGYTF. CDR3 DNA sequence: TGTGCCTGGAGACCACATACTAACTATGGCTACACCTTC.

CDR3: CASSVIKARITDTQYF. CDR3 nucleotides: TGTGCCAGCAGCGTAATCAAGGCTAGGATAACAGATACGCAGTATTTT. The chain carries TRBV5-6 and TRBJ2-3, with D unresolved. Germline V gives CDR1 SGHDT, CDR2 YYEEEE. Trimming left V 4 bases short and J 3 bases short, with 18 bases between. The CDR3 covers 16 residues. Based on the CDR3 plus reference TRBV5-6 and TRBJ2-3, the full variable domain is DAGVTQSPTHLIKTRGQQVTLRCSPKSGHDTVSWYQQALGQGPQFIFQYYEEEERQRGNFPDRFSGHQFPNYSSELNVNALLLGDSALYLCASSVIKARITDTQYFGPGTRLTVL.

The gene calls are TRBV28 and TRBJ1-2; TRBD1 agrees at 8 bases. The CDR3 has 13 amino acids. The J segment lost 13 bases and the V segment lost 4 bases, leaving 11 bases of the junction unmatched. Germline lookup yields CDR1 MDHEN and CDR2 SYDVKM. This chain's CDR3 is CASSSGQGPSSTF. The CDR3 coding sequence is TGTGCCAGCAGTTCCGGACAGGGCCCATCCTCCACCTTC.

The genes are TRBV6-5 and TRBJ1-1; D possibly corresponds to TRBD1 (5 bases). The CDR3 totals 16 residues. V was clipped by 0 bases and J by 5 bases, with 16 bases between them. CDR1 and CDR2 from the germline V gene are MNHEY and SVGAGI. The CDR3 nucleotides read TGTGCCAGCAGTTACTCTGGAGGGGCCCTGGAGACTGAAGCTTTCTTT. Translated, it gives CASSYSGGALETEAFF.

This CDR3 is CASSLGRLLQSTDTQYF. CDR3 nucleotides: TGCGCCAGCAGCTTGGGGAGGCTACTCCAAAGCACAGATACGCAGTATTTT. The chain recombines TRBV5-1 with TRBJ2-3; a weak D match, TRBD2 (5 bases). The V and J ends lost 0 bases and 0 bases respectively, with 14 bases between them. Germline V gene sequence: CDR1 SGHRS, CDR2 YFSETQ. The CDR3 totals 17 residues.

This rearrangement joins TRBV20-1 to TRBJ2-1; perhaps TRBD1 as D (8 bases). V gave up 3 bases and J gave up 12 bases, with 27 bases separating them. Germline CDR1 reads DFQATT; CDR2 reads SNEGSKA (reference sequence). The CDR3 totals 16 residues. The CDR3, as DNA: TGCAGTGCTAGTAGGCAGGGGGCAGCGGGGACACAGTTGCAGTTCTTC. Translation: CSASRQGAAGTQLQFF.

CDR3 sequence: CASSPYRGTYEQYF. The CDR3 DNA reads TGTGCCAGCTCACCCTATAGGGGGACCTACGAGCAGTACTTC. J is TRBJ2-7 and V is TRBV18, with D possibly TRBD1 on 6 matching bases. Germline CDR1 and CDR2: KGHSH and LQKENI. V gave up 3 bases and J gave up 2 bases, with 11 bases separating them. CDR3 length equals 14 residues.

The chain combines TRBV24-1 with TRBJ2-1; 15 nucleotides align to TRBD2. This CDR3 is 15 amino acids long. Per germline, CDR1 KGHDR and CDR2 SFDVKD. The V segment lost 4 bases and the J segment 8 bases; nucleotides outside the gene matches: 2. CDR3 coding DNA: TGTGCCACCAGTGACGGACTAGCGGGAGGGTATGAGCAGTTCTTC. Protein product: CATSDGLAGGYEQFF.

The chain combines TRBV19 with TRBJ1-1; D remains ambiguous. V lost 7 bases to trimming and J lost 4 bases, with 22 bases between them. The CDR3 spans 16 residues. The germline V gene encodes CDR1 LNHDA and CDR2 SQIVND (reference sequence). In DNA form, the CDR3 reads TGTGCCAGTATTAGCGGTGGGTCAGACAAAGCCACTGAAGCTTTCTTT. It encodes CASISGGSDKATEAFF. Full variable domain (outside the CDR3, taken from reference TRBV19 and TRBJ1-1): DGGITQSPKYLFRKEGQNVTLSCEQNLNHDAMYWYRQDPGQGLRLIYYSQIVNDFQKGDIAEGYSVSREKKESFPLTVTSAQKNPTAFYLCASISGGSDKATEAFFGQGTRLTVV.

The chain carries TRBV6-4 and TRBJ2-1; tentative D call: TRBD1 (6 bases). From germline, CDR1 is MRHNA and CDR2 SNTAGT. With 2 bases removed from V and 0 bases from J, the gap between germline ends came to 8 bases. The CDR3 runs 15 residues. CDR3 protein: CASSDTDSSYNEQFF. CDR3 nucleotide sequence: TGTGCCAGCAGTGACACGGACAGCTCCTACAATGAGCAGTTCTTC.

The chain employs TRBV9 and TRBJ2-1; TRBD2 is a possible D gene (5 bases). This CDR3 spans 14 amino acids. Trimming removed 0 bases at V and 7 bases at J, with 11 bases between. Germline V CDR1 and CDR2: SGDLS, YYNGEE. DNA of the CDR3: TGTGCCAGCAGCGTAGCTAGCTTTAGGAATGAGCAGTTCTTC. Its translation: CASSVASFRNEQFF.

This chain links TRBV25-1 with TRBJ2-1; TRBD2 matches 7 bases. The germline V gene has CDR1 MGHDK and CDR2 SYGVNS. Losses at the gene ends were 5 bases for V and 8 bases for J; bases not matched to a gene: 9. The CDR3 has 14 residues. Written as DNA, the CDR3 is TGTGCCAGCAGTAGTAACGGGAGGTTGGATGAGCAGTTCTTC. Residues: CASSSNGRLDEQFF.

This chain uses TRBV29-1 with TRBJ1-1; TRBD1 is a possible D gene (6 bases). Germline values: CDR1 SQVTM, CDR2 ANQGSEA. The V gene lost 5 bases and the J gene lost 2 bases, with 9 bases spanning the gap. The CDR3 spans 12 residues. CDR3 sequence: CSVQGPNTEAFF. In DNA, the CDR3 is TGCAGCGTTCAGGGGCCAAACACTGAAGCTTTCTTT.

This rearrangement joins TRBV18 to TRBJ1-4; 8 bases are shared with TRBD1. The CDR3 is 16 amino acids. Germline CDR1 is KGHSH and CDR2 is LQKENI. V shed 6 bases and J 8 bases; nucleotides not matched to a gene: 14. The CDR3 loop reads CASSQNRRQGREKLFF. CDR3 bases: TGTGCCAGCTCTCAGAATAGAAGACAGGGGAGAGAAAAACTGTTTTTT.

The chain carries TRBV30 and TRBJ2-5; D possibly corresponds to TRBD2 (6 bases). CDR1 is GTSNPN and CDR2 is SVGIG in the germline V gene (reference sequence). The CDR3 is 14 amino acids. V was pared by 7 bases and J by 2 bases, with 17 bases between. CDR3 amino acids: CAFTGQREQETQYF. In DNA, the CDR3 is TGTGCCTTTACCGGTCAACGGGAGCAAGAGACCCAGTACTTC.

The chain links TRBV6-5 to TRBJ2-7, with D possibly TRBD2 on 6 matching bases. Trimming stripped 10 bases from V and 0 bases from J, with 10 bases between. This CDR3 is built from 12 residues. Germline lookup yields CDR1 MNHEY and CDR2 SVGAGI. CDR3: CATGEDSYEQYF. The CDR3 DNA reads TGTGCCACCGGGGAGGACTCCTACGAGCAGTACTTC.

The V gene is TRBV5-6, the J gene TRBJ2-1; 11 bases are shared with TRBD2. In germline, CDR1 is SGHDT, CDR2 YYEEEE. The CDR3 spans 17 residues. J lost 0 bases, V lost 4 bases, and 6 bases had no gene match. The CDR3 DNA reads as TGTGCCAGCAGCATGCTAGCGGGAGGACTCTCCTACAATGAGCAGTTCTTC. Protein sequence: CASSMLAGGLSYNEQFF.